Each of the 3 T cell receptor beta chains below was sequenced from the same sample in a study of Graves' ophthalmopathy and Graves' hyperthyroidism. Scientists amplified the TCR beta CDR3 regions from RNA transcripts. Second-round multiplex PCR came after a first-round RT-PCR that employed HTBI primers. TCRdb called the multiplex PCR reads again in MiXCR, with one record for every CDR3 protein. The sample contains about 400,000 distinct CDR3 sequences, about 16% of which appear only once. Material: peripheral blood. These receptors were collected from a woman aged 18-29 years with Graves' ophthalmopathy.

This clonotype occurred a few times. The chain couples TRBV24-1 to TRBJ2-6; 8 bases match TRBD2. Germline V lookup: CDR1 KGHDR, CDR2 SFDVKD. The CDR3 covers 19 residues. With V trimmed by 5 bases and J by 0 bases, 11 bases remained unmatched. The CDR3 region is CATSVTSGAPNSGANVLTF. In DNA, the CDR3 is TGTGCCACCAGTGTTACTAGCGGAGCCCCTAACTCTGGGGCCAACGTCCTGACTTTC.

This clonotype was seen ten or more times. This chain joins TRBV5-1 and TRBJ1-1; possible D gene TRBD1, 5 bases. Looked up from germline, CDR1 is SGHRS and CDR2 is YFSETQ. This CDR3 has 13 amino acids. Trimming removed 5 bases at V and 0 bases at J, with 8 bases between. CDR3 amino acids: CASRGVMNTEAFF. The CDR3 coding sequence is TGCGCCAGCAGGGGGGTAATGAACACTGAAGCTTTCTTT.

In this sample, this clonotype turned up many times. The chain uses TRBV6-2 or TRBV6-3 and TRBJ1-2; D perhaps matches TRBD1 (5 bases). The CDR3 runs 18 residues. Trimming removed 4 bases from V and 3 bases from J, with 24 bases in between. The germline CDR1 and CDR2 sequences are MNHEY and SVGEGT. In nucleotides, the CDR3 is TGTGCCAGCAGTTTCTCTCGGTCGGGGCTCGATGAGGACTATGGCTACACCTTC. It encodes CASSFSRSGLDEDYGYTF.